Listed below are T cell receptor beta chains from one sample, sequenced in a study of T cell repertoires in cytomegalovirus infection. TCRdb ran MiXCR on the reads and lists one entry per CDR3 protein. The data show hundreds of thousands of distinct CDR3 sequences, around 6.4% seen once. Sequencing used PBMCs. The receptors here all came from a human donor in good health (CMV status not recorded). Some clones in this sample may be carry-over from other donors' samples. Both conserved end residues are part of each CDR3. A D gene is named only where the DNA matches it firmly. Expanded clones are given a class, and other clones once, few, many or no size at all.

>-|TRBV28|many|TRBJ2-4
CASSPTTGRNIQYF
TGTGCCAGCAGTCCCACCACAGGGAGGAACATTCAGTACTTC
>-|TRBV6-1|many|TRBJ2-1
CASSYLPAKQNEQFF
TGTGCCAGCAGTTATTTGCCTGCCAAGCAAAATGAGCAGTTCTTC
>-|TRBV6-2/TRBV6-3|many|TRBJ1-5
CASSSRDRLNQPQHF
TGTGCCAGCAGTTCCCGGGACCGCTTAAATCAGCCCCAGCATTTT
>-|TRBV7-2|many|TRBJ1-6
CASSLEVSYNSPLHF
TGTGCCAGCAGCTTAGAGGTGTCGTATAATTCACCCCTCCACTTT
>-|TRBV28|-|TRBJ2-1
CASSLLIYNEQFF
TGTGCCAGCAGTTTACTGATTTACAATGAGCAGTTCTTC
>-|TRBV2|many|TRBJ1-6
CASSVRRDNSPLHF
TGTGCCAGCAGTGTCCGACGGGATAATTCACCCCTCCACTTT
>TRBD1|TRBV20-1|many|TRBJ1-1
CSAHRGNTEAFF
TGCAGTGCGCACAGGGGGAACACTGAAGCTTTCTTT
>-|TRBV12-3/TRBV12-4|many|TRBJ2-7
CASSGPGEQYF
TGTGCCAGCAGTGGGCCGGGCGAGCAGTACTTC
>TRBD1|TRBV7-2|many|TRBJ2-3
CASSLGGRGRTDTQYF
TGTGCCAGCAGCTTAGGGGGCAGGGGGCGCACAGATACGCAGTATTTT
>-|TRBV11-2|many|TRBJ1-3
CASSALPSSGNTIYF
TGTGCCAGCAGCGCTTTACCTAGCTCTGGAAACACCATATATTTT
>-|TRBV6-5|-|TRBJ1-1
CASSYARGDTEAFF
TGTGCCAGCAGCTACGCGCGAGGGGACACTGAAGCTTTCTTT
>TRBD1|TRBV7-6|many|TRBJ1-5
CASSQDRGGGQPQHF
TGTGCCAGCAGCCAGGACAGGGGGGGCGGTCAGCCCCAGCATTTT